This T cell receptor (beta chain) was sequenced for a study of blood T cell repertoires in COVID-19. The overall study: The study drew acute and convalescent COVID-19 samples from the United States, Italy and Spain. T cells, B-cell-depleted T cells, or PBMCs provided the cDNA or gDNA that served as material.

Authors' analysis steps: Reference gene primer amplification yielded estimated nucleated cell counts. Generated by immunoSEQ multiplex PCR, the TCRdb table keeps only in-frame clones and is missing some. The V and J calls and clone size were taken over from that table, and D and trimming were inferred from the DNA. The data contain some 80,000 clones, roughly 80% of them seen just once; the ten biggest clones take up about 5%. This clone was counted only a few times. CDR3 length: 15 amino acids. CDR1 and CDR2 (germline): LNHDA, SQIVND (reference sequence). Trimming took 1 base from V and 2 from J, leaving 11 bases between them.

The TCR comes from a man in his fifties or sixties with active or convalescent COVID-19. Sequencing input: peripheral blood. V gene TRBV19 combines with J gene TRBJ1-2; perhaps TRBD1 as D (5 bases). The CDR3 loop is CASSIARVLNYGYTF. The CDR3 DNA sequence: TGTGCCAGTAGTATAGCCAGGGTTTTAAACTATGGCTACACCTTC.